The 10 T cell receptor beta chains in this list originate from one sample, sequenced in a study of regulatory dendritic cells for organ transplantation. The table came from immunoSEQ multiplex PCR; TCRdb's copy has only in-frame clones and leaves some out. The sample holds roughly 27,000 clones, around 79% seen once. Material: memory CD4+ T cells from blood. Subset indicated: CD45RO+ memory T cells. All receptors come from a human donor in good health.

This clone was counted between two and nine times. V and J are TRBV30 and TRBJ2-7; TRBD2 matches 9 bases. Germline CDR1 and CDR2: GTSNPN and SVGIG (reference sequence). CDR3 length: 15 amino acids. V lost 0 bases to trimming and J lost 7 bases; unmatched junction nucleotides: 10. The CDR3 DNA reads TGTGCCTGGAGTGTACGTGAGCGGGAGGAGGAAGAGCAGTACTTC. Amino acid sequence: CAWSVREREEEEQYF.

J is TRBJ2-7 and V is TRBV18; TRBD1 agrees at 9 bases. Trimming took 5 bases from V and 0 from J; bases not matched to a gene: 8. The length of the CDR3 is 16 residues. Germline V gene sequence: CDR1 KGHSH, CDR2 LQKENI. CDR3 loop: CASSALQGASSYEQYF. CDR3 nucleotide sequence: TGTGCCAGCTCAGCTCTACAGGGGGCGAGCTCCTACGAGCAGTACTTC.

V is TRBV5-6 and J is TRBJ2-7, with 9 bases lining up with TRBD1. This CDR3 region has 14 residues. After removal of 3 bases from V and 3 bases from J, the junction contained 4 bases not matched to a gene. Per the germline V gene, CDR1 is SGHDT and CDR2 is YYEEEE. CDR3 region: CASSSRTGDYEQYF. The CDR3 DNA is TGTGCCAGCAGCTCTCGGACAGGGGACTACGAGCAGTACTTC.

The J gene is TRBJ2-6, the V gene TRBV2, with TRBD2 as a possible D gene (6 bases). V was shortened by 7 bases and J by 0 bases, with 16 bases between the two germline ends. Germline assignment: CDR1 SNHLY and CDR2 FYNNEI. This CDR3 is built from 17 residues. CDR3 loop: CASTPSTGGSGANVLTF. In DNA form, the CDR3 reads TGTGCCAGCACCCCGTCTACCGGGGGCTCTGGGGCCAACGTCCTGACTTTC.

This chain joins TRBV7-2 and TRBJ2-2; the D is unclear. Per germline, CDR1 SGHTA and CDR2 FQGNSA. The ends were cut back, 5 bases at V and 14 bases at J, with 27 bases in the middle. The CDR3 length is 16 residues. The CDR3 loop reads CASSPRAATGPTDLFF. The DNA of the CDR3 is TGTGCCAGCAGCCCCCGGGCAGCTACGGGCCCCACAGATCTGTTTTTT.

CDR3 residues: CASSADRSGANVLTF. CDR3 DNA sequence: TGTGCCAGCAGCGCAGACAGGTCTGGGGCCAACGTCCTGACTTTC. The chain has TRBV4-2 and TRBJ2-6; the D gene is possibly TRBD1 (6 bases). The length of the CDR3 is 15 residues. Germline-derived CDR1 and CDR2 are LGHNA and YNFKEQ. V lost 5 bases and J lost 1, with 9 bases in between.

This clone has a handful of counts. V and J are TRBV7-9 and TRBJ1-3; D gene uncertain. The length of the CDR3 is 13 residues. The germline CDR1 and CDR2 sequences are SEHNR and FQNEAQ (reference sequence). Deletions cut 3 bases from V and 10 bases from J, with 13 bases between. CDR3 DNA sequence: TGTGCCAGCAGCTTGGCTCGGGGTGCGACCATATATTTT. Translation gives CASSLARGATIYF.

The V gene is TRBV7-9, the J gene TRBJ1-2; possibly TRBD1 for D (5 bases). V was trimmed by 5 bases and J by 7 bases, leaving 20 bases between them. The CDR3 consists of 15 residues. CDR1 and CDR2 (germline): SEHNR, FQNEAQ (reference sequence). In nucleotides, the CDR3 is TGTGCCAGCAGCCTCCTCTTCGGGGGTGGGCTTGGCTACACCTTC. Its protein product is CASSLLFGGGLGYTF.

The chain uses TRBV10-3 and TRBJ2-1, with 12 bases aligning to TRBD2. CDR1 ENHRY and CDR2 SYGVKD come from the germline V gene. This CDR3 is built from 16 residues. V lost 6 bases and J lost 7; bases outside the gene matches: 10. The CDR3 sequence is CAISLLAGGLENEQFF. DNA of the CDR3: TGTGCCATCAGCCTACTAGCGGGAGGACTGGAGAATGAGCAGTTCTTC.

The V call is TRBV2, the J call TRBJ1-1; D is uncertain. Germline CDR1 is SNHLY and CDR2 is FYNNEI. CDR3 length equals 11 residues. V was trimmed by 7 bases and J by 4 bases, leaving 7 bases between them. The CDR3 region is CASMRITEAFF. The CDR3 bases are TGTGCCAGCATGAGGATCACTGAAGCTTTCTTT.